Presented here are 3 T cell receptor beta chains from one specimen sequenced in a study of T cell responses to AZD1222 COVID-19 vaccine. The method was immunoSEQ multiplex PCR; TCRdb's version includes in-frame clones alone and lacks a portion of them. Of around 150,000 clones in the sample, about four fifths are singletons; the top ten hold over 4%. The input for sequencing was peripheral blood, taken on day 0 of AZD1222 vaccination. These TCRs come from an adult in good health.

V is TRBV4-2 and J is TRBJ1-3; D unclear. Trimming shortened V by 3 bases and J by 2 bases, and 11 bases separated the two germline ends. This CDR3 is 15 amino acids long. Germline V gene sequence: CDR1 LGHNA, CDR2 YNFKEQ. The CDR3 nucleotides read TGTGCCAGCAGCCACTCACCTGGGGCTGGAAACACCATATATTTT. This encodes CASSHSPGAGNTIYF.

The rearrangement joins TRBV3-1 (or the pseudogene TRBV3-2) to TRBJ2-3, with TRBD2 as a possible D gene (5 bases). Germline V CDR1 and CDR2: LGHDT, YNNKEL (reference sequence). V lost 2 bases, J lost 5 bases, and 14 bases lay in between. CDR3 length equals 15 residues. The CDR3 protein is CASSQTGLFGDTQYF. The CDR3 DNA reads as TGTGCCAGCAGCCAAACCGGACTTTTTGGAGATACGCAGTATTTT.

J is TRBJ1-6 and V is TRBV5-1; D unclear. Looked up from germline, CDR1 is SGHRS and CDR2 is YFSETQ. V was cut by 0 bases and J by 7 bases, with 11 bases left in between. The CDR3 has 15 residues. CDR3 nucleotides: TGCGCCAGCAGCTTGGTCCCGGATTTAAATTCACCCCTCCACTTT. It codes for CASSLVPDLNSPLHF.